This T cell receptor (beta chain) was recorded in a study of cytomegalovirus exposure and HLA in healthy donors (dated by TCRdb to 2016 to 2017). For the wider study: An earlier analysis of roughly 630 of the donors reported approximately 270 Gb of sequence data and 100 million to 130 million unique TCR beta sequences from roughly 200 million T cells. Along with the roughly 710-subject first cohort, a separate validation cohort of over a hundred different subjects was used. The study aimed to test whether cataloging public T cell receptors could reveal signatures of past pathogen exposure. Across approximately 400 genotyped donors of the cohort, an average of about 200,000 unique TCR beta nucleotide sequences per donor were sequenced, and roughly a sixth of those sequences were non-productive. To study patterns of TCR occurrence, a later analysis re-analyzed previously published TCR beta repertoires from 600 to 750 donors and added high-resolution HLA genotyping. An earlier analysis of approximately 640 of the donors applied high-throughput TCR beta sequencing to assess whether each TCR beta V gene segment acted as functional or pseudogenic. HLA typing included class I and class II loci at four-digit resolution. Several DR-DQ haplotypes were treated as single units for association and clustering because of strong linkage in the cohort. Rather than drawing on any new phenotypic data, the later analysis identified candidate immune exposures from TCR beta sequences and the way those sequences occurred across donors. All discovery cohort repertoires had been generated using a single sequencing platform. Of the 398 genotyped donors, roughly 85% fell in the genetic ancestry cluster associated with self-reported Caucasian donors. Typing coverage differed by locus: A, B, C, DRB1 and DQB1 were typed in about 620-630 donors, DQA1 in approximately 520, DPA1 in roughly 590, and DPB1 in 472. To predict cytomegalovirus infection status, the study brought together high-throughput TCR immunosequencing, statistical association of individual TCRs with disease status, and machine learning. The T cell repertoires of some 700 subjects were profiled by immunosequencing and related to cytomegalovirus serostatus. An early release covering about 600 HLA-typed donors comprised 300 to 350 gigabases of sequencing data and roughly 85 million unique TCR sequences. Alongside the repertoire data, information on donor age, sex, ethnicity and CMV serostatus was compiled. A later genetic analysis used genome-wide SNP genotypes for about 55% of the 666 donors, treating that subset as a discovery cohort. The full study reports these points: It was suggested by the authors that the approach could potentially be generalized to other disease states and immunological phenotypes. A later genetic analysis reported fewer N-insertions in productive TCRs among donors in an Asian-associated ancestry cluster than the approximately 700-donor mean. Some IMGT-functional V segments, including TRBV6-2 and TRBV6-3, could not be told apart with the 87-base-pair reads, so those segments were excluded. The classifier was reported to diagnose cytomegalovirus status with high specificity and sensitivity in both the original and validation cohorts. In an earlier analysis of under 600 of the donors, most TCR beta V segments were observed in productive rearrangements about 87% or about 30% of the time, broadly matching IMGT annotations. Linkage disequilibrium might explain the correlated functional status among segregating V segments, but an unknown experimental factor could not be ruled out. Roughly uniform sequencing depth across donors was assumed in presence/absence analyses, although this assumption may not hold. In a later analysis, the rate of TCR association differed among HLA loci, with DRB1 alleles having the most associated TCRs and HLA-C alleles having the fewest. Most TCR sequences were seen in very few donors, while some public TCRs were found in many individuals. Several of the top co-occurrence clusters appeared to be linked to parvovirus B19, influenza, CMV and Epstein-Barr virus, according to a later analysis. In a later analysis, HLA-associated TCR beta chains showed more clonal expansion and lower generation probabilities than non-associated chains that were equally common. A total of 150 or so TCR beta chains were listed by the study as associated with cytomegalovirus. When HLA alleles, especially DR and DQ, strongly co-occurred, TCR associations were difficult to assign to individual alleles. Most CMV-associated TCR beta chains appeared to be HLA-restricted in a later analysis, and the HLA associations seemed to be driven largely by CMV exposure. In a later genetic analysis, a missense DCLRE1C variant was associated with V-gene and J-gene trimming of TCR beta chains, and the association was replicated in an independent cohort. A further reported finding was that TCR beta sequences accurately predicted the HLA-A and HLA-B alleles for most subjects in the first cohort. HLA typing was unavailable for some donors at each locus, so association tests used only the typed subset. A later analysis associated approximately 17,000 TCR beta sequences with specific HLA alleles at a false discovery rate of 0.05. For the cohort, immune exposure information was limited to CMV serostatus. A cluster of highly shared sequence variants was judged likely to represent a technical artifact of the sequencing pipeline. Because counts were too low, roughly 16 rarely observed V segments, including chromosome 9 orphons, were excluded from the earlier analysis of fewer than 650 of the donors. In vitro tests confirmed that a few of the cytomegalovirus-associated TCR beta chains recognize cytomegalovirus antigens. In this cohort, only TCR beta chains were sequenced, and detectable features were limited by the absence of alpha or paired-chain data.

The method behind the library was the immunoSEQ multiplex PCR assay. For the multiplex PCR, a mixture combining 60 forward primers for TCR Vbeta segments and 13 reverse primers for TCR Jbeta segments was used. A multiplex PCR assay on genomic DNA amplified the CDR3 region of rearranged TCR beta genes. Amplified TCR beta libraries were sequenced as 87-base-pair reads on the Illumina HiSeq System. Turning to the authors' computational methods: In a later analysis, some 80 million unique TCR beta chains were counted across the approximately 670 repertoires, and approximately 11 million of these chains were shared by at least two donors. Raw reads were error-corrected and collapsed into unique sequences by a nearest-neighbor algorithm in which closely related sequences were merged to remove PCR and sequencing errors. CDR3 sequences were aligned to IMGT reference sequences to assign V, D and J gene segments. For a sequence to be retained, a match of at least six nucleotides was required to both a V gene segment and a J gene segment. Rearrangements were called productive when the CDR3 lacked stop codons and stayed in frame with V and J; all others were non-productive. CDR3 was defined according to IMGT convention as the region running from the second conserved V-encoded cysteine to the conserved J-encoded phenylalanine. The earlier analysis of a few hundred of the donors excluded any sequence lacking an unambiguous match to a single V gene segment. An earlier analysis of approximately 590 of the donors classified V segments as functional when productive rearrangements were above 56.7% and as segregating when the standard deviation between donors was above 5%. A statistical classification framework was built for diagnosing cytomegalovirus status from the catalog of TCR beta chain sequences. In a later analysis, TCR nucleotide sequences were compared against IMGT/GENE-DB human TR gene sequences so that V and J genes could be assigned. The TCRdist pipeline was used in a later analysis to assign CDR3 sequences and most-parsimonious VDJ recombination scenarios. In a later analysis, each TCR beta chain was defined by its CDR3 amino acid sequence together with its V-gene family, and reads without a unique V-gene family were excluded. To address suspected cross-contamination and a sequencing artifact, a later analysis removed a few hundred highly shared, low-generation-probability nucleotide sequences. For each public chain, a later analysis derived a clonal expansion index from normalized ranks of inferred template counts within each repertoire. In a later analysis, generation probabilities were computed with a VDJ recombination model fitted to out-of-frame rearrangements, and the resulting probabilities were checked against IGoR. In a later analysis, hypergeometric tests were used to score TCR-TCR, TCR-HLA and TCR-CMV co-occurrence, with a repertoire-size bias correction applied to TCR pairs. False discovery rates were estimated in a later analysis by permuting HLA or CMV assignments 20 times. A later analysis grouped co-occurring TCRs with DBSCAN, adding TCRdist sequence similarity when clustering within HLA-allele-positive subsets. Repertoires with fewer than 30,000 or more than 120,000 public chains, plus five repertoires with anomalous nucleotide sharing, were excluded from co-occurrence clustering. This immuneACCESS table, as held by TCRdb, lists in-frame sequences with V and J called but not all clones. Of the missing ones, under half trace to an unresolved V gene in checked studies; the others have no known cause. V, J and clone size reflect that table, while D and trimming were determined from the DNA. Present in this sample are about 86,000 clones, 70% to 80% of which were seen just once. The ten largest clones take up around 15% of the sample.

Worth noting for this clone: Its antigen is currently not known. Qualities for individual bases were not recorded, and no much larger clone is one base off.

The germline V gene yields SGHAT for CDR1 and FQNNGV for CDR2. The CDR3 runs 15 amino acids, cysteine and phenylalanine included. Kept here is only the CDR3 DNA, which spans 45 bases and is read in frame from base 1. V gives up 5 bases and J gives up 2 bases, and the segment between their germline ends measures 13 bases. In total, roughly 710 healthy bone marrow donors made up the cohort. At the time of sampling, every cohort member was nominally healthy, though immune exposures that went unrecorded were likely present. The donor was CMV seropositive and belonged to the group of 250 to 350 seropositive cohort members. Every donor gave a peripheral blood sample, and the peripheral blood mononuclear cells from that sample were used for TCR beta sequencing. The Qiagen DNeasy Blood Extraction Kit was used to extract genomic DNA from the blood cell samples.

Sequences were obtained from PBMCs. This sequence uses TRBV11-2 and TRBJ2-1; possibly the D gene is TRBD2, per 6 matching bases. The TCR originated in a woman aged 40 to 50 in good health and CMV-seropositive. The nucleotides are TGTGCCAGCAGCCTGGACGGGACTCCCTACAATGAGCAGTTCTTC. Translated, it reads CASSLDGTPYNEQFF.